This TCR beta chain comes out of a study of blood T cell repertoires in COVID-19. Across the study: From T cells, B-cell-depleted T cells, or PBMCs came the material, which was cDNA or gDNA.

In germline, CDR1 is LGHNA, CDR2 YSLEER. V lost 0 bases and J lost 7, with 10 bases in between. The CDR3 is 14 amino acids. The study recruited people aged roughly 18 to 100 years across around 24 US areas. Cohort 3 recovered donors had two negative PCRs, clearance, or symptom resolution. Authors' processing steps: Amplification with reference gene primers provided the estimates of nucleated cell counts. The data were produced by immunoSEQ multiplex PCR, yet TCRdb's version contains in-frame clones alone and is incomplete. V, J and clone size derive from that table, while D and trimming were established from the DNA sequence. The table shows 200,000 to 250,000 clones, with about 90% occurring only once.

V usage is TRBV4-3 and J usage is TRBJ1-5; D unresolved. The sample consisted of PBMCs or T cells enriched from blood (not recorded which). This clonotype originated in a man aged 25-40 years who had recovered from COVID-19. CDR3 nucleotides: TGCGCCAGCAGCCAAGACTCGGTTTTCCAGCCCCAGCATTTT. Translation gives CASSQDSVFQPQHF.